The clone carrying this TCR beta chain was observed a few times. Its antigen is unknown. The junction departs from germline at one end; a sequencing error may be responsible. The record originates from a study of T-cell memory formation after mild COVID-19. Germline V CDR1 and CDR2: LNHDA, SQIVND (reference sequence). The CDR3 totals 11 residues. TCRdb recomputed calls from the 5' RACE reads with MiXCR, one row per CDR3 protein. The table records about 620,000 distinct CDR3 sequences, roughly 18% of them present only once. Whole-study findings and limits: Clones contracting over day 15 to 85 were CD4/CD8 balanced, with later expanders leaning CD4+.

The chain has TRBV19 and TRBJ1-1; 9 bases match TRBD1. The TCR was taken from an adult woman who had mild COVID-19 (a few samples of this study predate the infection). Cell type and time point are not known. Sample: PBMCs or a T cell subset sorted from them (not recorded which). This CDR3 reads CASSSGQGKYF. CDR3 nucleotide sequence: TGTGCCAGTAGTTCGGGACAGGGAAAATACTTT.